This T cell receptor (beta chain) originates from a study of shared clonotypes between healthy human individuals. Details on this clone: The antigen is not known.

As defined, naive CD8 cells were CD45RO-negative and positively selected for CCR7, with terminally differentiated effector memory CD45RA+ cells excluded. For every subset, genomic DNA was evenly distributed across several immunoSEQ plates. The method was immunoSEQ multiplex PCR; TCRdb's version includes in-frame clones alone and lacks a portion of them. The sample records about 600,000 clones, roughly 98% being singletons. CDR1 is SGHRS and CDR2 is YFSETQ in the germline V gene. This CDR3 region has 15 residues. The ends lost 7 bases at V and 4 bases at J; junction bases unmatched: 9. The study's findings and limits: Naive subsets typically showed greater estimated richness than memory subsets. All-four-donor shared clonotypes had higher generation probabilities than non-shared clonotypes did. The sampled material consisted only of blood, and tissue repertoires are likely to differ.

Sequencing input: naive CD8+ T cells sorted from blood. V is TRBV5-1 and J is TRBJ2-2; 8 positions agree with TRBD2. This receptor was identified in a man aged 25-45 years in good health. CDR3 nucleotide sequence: TGCGCCAGCCACACCGGGACTAGTTTCACCGGGGAGCTGTTTTTT. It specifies CASHTGTSFTGELFF.